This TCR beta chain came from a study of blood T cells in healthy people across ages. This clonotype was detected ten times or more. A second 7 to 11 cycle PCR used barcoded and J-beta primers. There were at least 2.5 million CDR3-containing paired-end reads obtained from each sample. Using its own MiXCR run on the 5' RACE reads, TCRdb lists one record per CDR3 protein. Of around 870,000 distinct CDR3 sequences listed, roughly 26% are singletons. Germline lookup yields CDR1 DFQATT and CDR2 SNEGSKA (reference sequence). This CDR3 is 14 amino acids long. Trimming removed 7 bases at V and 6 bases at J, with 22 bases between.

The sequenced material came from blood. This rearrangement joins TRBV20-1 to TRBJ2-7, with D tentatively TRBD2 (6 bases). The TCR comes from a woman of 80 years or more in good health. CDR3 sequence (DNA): TGCAGTGGATTGGGGAGGTGGGATCGGTTCGAGCAGTACTTC. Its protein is CSGLGRWDRFEQYF.